This TCR beta chain was identified in a study of blood T cell repertoires in COVID-19. Study summary: Samples taken during acute and convalescent COVID-19 were collected in the United States, Italy and Spain. The analysed material was cDNA or gDNA that came from T cells, B-cell-depleted T cells, or PBMCs.

How the authors handled the data: Reference gene primer amplification gave estimated nucleated cell counts. The protocol was immunoSEQ multiplex PCR, while the TCRdb copy is restricted to in-frame clones and leaves out a portion. D and trimming come from the DNA, and the V and J calls and clone size come from that table. The data hold 90,000 to 150,000 clones, with about 74% observed a single time. The CDR3 has 15 residues. The V and J genes are TRBV21-1 and TRBJ2-6; the table calls TRBD1, which could not be checked here. TRBV21-1 is reported as a pseudogene. This TCR was recovered from a human donor in a cohort sampled during active COVID-19. The sample comprised peripheral blood. As DNA, the CDR3 is TGTGCCAGCAGGAAAACAGGGTTAGGGGCCAACGTCCTGACTTTC. It yields the protein CASRKTGLGANVLTF.